Presented here are 18 T cell receptor beta chains from one specimen sequenced in a study of T cells in women clearing cervical HPV infection (dated by TCRdb to the late 2010s). Library method: the immunoSEQ multiplex PCR assay. The immuneACCESS repertoire file appears here via TCRdb, limited to in-frame rearrangements. These files lack a portion of the clones; in checked studies, under half of the deficit traces to unresolved V genes, and the cause of the others is not known. The record for this sample contains about 40,000 clones. The ten most abundant clones make up 4.8% of the sample. The source material was blood buffy coat. Source of these receptors: a woman between 18 and 75 years old with a cervical HPV16 infection that either progressed to CIN3+ or cleared (not recorded which).

With respect to this clone: Read coverage stops 3 residues before the CDR3 terminus; the germline J gene supplies the remainder. This chain connects TRBV20-1 to TRBJ1-2, with D hard to call. With 3 bases removed from V and 4 bases from J, the gap between germline ends came to 9 bases. CDR3 length: 12 residues. Looked up from germline, CDR1 is DFQATT and CDR2 is SNEGSKA (reference sequence). The CDR3 loop reads CSASRVGYGYTF. The CDR3 bases that were read are TGCAGTGCTAGTAGGGTGGGCTATGGC.

A note on this clone: Read data end 3 residues before the CDR3 end; the end is taken from the germline J gene. The rearrangement uses TRBV20-1 and TRBJ1-2; 7 bases fit TRBD1. In germline, CDR1 is DFQATT, CDR2 SNEGSKA (reference sequence). V shed 6 bases, J shed 4 bases, and the junction held 11 bases outside the gene matches. This CDR3 region has 14 residues. CDR3 bases read: TGCAGTGCCACAGGGGCAGTGGGGGGCTATGGC. Protein: CSATGAVGGYG. The complete CDR3 sequence is CSATGAVGGYGYTF.

Concerning this clone: The sequence runs out 3 residues before the end of the CDR3; the remainder is reconstructed from the germline J gene. The rearrangement joins TRBV3-1 (or the pseudogene TRBV3-2) to TRBJ1-4, with D possibly matching TRBD1 (5 bases). The CDR3 loop spans 16 amino acids. Germline V gene data show CDR1 as LGHDT and CDR2 as YNNKEL (reference sequence). Trimming took 1 base from V and 8 from J, leaving 17 bases between them. The DNA read from the CDR3 is TGTGCCAGCAGCCAAGGATGGGGGGACGGCGGAGAAAAA. It is translated as CASSQGWGDGGEK. The complete CDR3 protein is CASSQGWGDGGEKLFF.

Note on this clone: Coverage ceases 3 residues before the CDR3 finishes, and the germline J gene fills in the end. The chain couples TRBV19 to TRBJ2-5, with TRBD2 as a possible D gene (7 bases). The ends were cut back, 1 base at V and 2 bases at J, with 11 bases in the middle. Looked up from germline, CDR1 is LNHDA and CDR2 is SQIVND (reference sequence). The CDR3 is 15 residues long. CDR3 protein: CASSIGGGQQETQYF. The sequenced part of the CDR3 DNA is TGTGCCAGTAGTATAGGGGGGGGCCAACAAGAGACC.

Worth noting for this clone: The read stops 3 residues short of the end of the CDR3; the missing end is completed from the germline J gene. The rearrangement uses TRBV7-9 and TRBJ1-4, with D perhaps TRBD1 (6 bases). V was clipped by 5 bases and J by 3 bases, with 13 bases between them. Germline V gives CDR1 SEHNR, CDR2 FQNEAQ (reference sequence). The CDR3 is made up of 15 amino acids. CDR3 loop: CASSHTQGANEKLFF. The CDR3 DNA, read in part, is TGTGCCAGCAGCCATACACAGGGCGCTAATGAAAAA.

The CDR3 sequence is CASSAQGGNEQFF. The part of the CDR3 DNA that was read is TGTGCCAGCAGCGCCCAGGGAGGGAATGAG. The J gene is TRBJ2-1, the V gene TRBV7-3; 7 bases are shared with TRBD2. Read sequence stops 3 residues before the CDR3 end, and the germline J gene provides the missing end. V lost 5 bases to trimming and J lost 7 bases; unmatched junction nucleotides: 5. The germline gives CDR1 SGHTA, CDR2 FQGTGA. CDR3 length: 13 residues.

As to this clone: The CDR3 goes on 3 residues after the read ends, and that part is filled in from the germline J gene. The gene calls are TRBV5-4 and TRBJ2-7, with TRBD1 matching 10 bases. V dropped 1 base and J dropped 3; count of bases not matched to a gene: 7. CDR3 length: 16 amino acids. In germline, CDR1 is SGHNT, CDR2 YYREEE (reference sequence). The CDR3 bases that were read are TGTGCCAGCAGCTTGAGGCGGGACAGGGGTAGCTACGAG. Residues: CASSLRRDRGSYE. The full CDR3 sequence reads CASSLRRDRGSYEQYF.

With regard to this clone: The CDR3 is cut off 3 residues early in the read; its end comes from the germline J gene. The same CDR3 also results from other DNA sequences found in this sample. The chain employs TRBV6-1 and TRBJ2-3; 10 nucleotides agree with TRBD1. The CDR3 runs to 15 residues. Trimming took 4 bases from V and 1 from J; bases not matched to a gene: 2. Germline CDR1 MNHNS, CDR2 SASEGT. CDR3 DNA (partial): TGTGCCAGCAGTGCTGGACAGGGGGGCACAGATACG. It translates to CASSAGQGGTDT. The full CDR3 reads CASSAGQGGTDTQYF.

The covered CDR3 bases are TGTGCCAGCAGCTTAGCTTGGCCAGGGGTCTCCGAGAATTCACCC. Amino acid sequence: CASSLAWPGVSENSP. The whole CDR3 protein reads CASSLAWPGVSENSPLHF. This chain connects TRBV7-2 to TRBJ1-6, with D tentatively TRBD1 (6 bases). The read ends 3 residues before the CDR3 terminus; that terminus is restored from the germline J gene. Germline V gene sequence: CDR1 SGHTA, CDR2 FQGNSA. The CDR3 contains 18 residues. V lost 0 bases, J lost 7 bases, and 19 bases lay in between. Full variable domain (missing parts from reference TRBV7-2 and TRBJ1-6): GAGVSQSPSNKVTEKGKDVELRCDPISGHTALYWYRQSLGQGLEFLIYFQGNSAPDKSGLPSDRFSAERTGGSVSTLTIQRTQQEDSAVYLCASSLAWPGVSENSPLHFGNGTRLTVT.

In regard to this clone: The read ends 3 residues before the CDR3 terminus; that terminus is restored from the germline J gene. The J gene is TRBJ2-5, the V gene TRBV7-3; 11 nucleotides match TRBD2. CDR1 and CDR2 from the germline V gene are SGHTA and FQGTGA. J gave up 5 bases and V 0 bases, and 5 bases lay outside the gene matches. The CDR3 sequence is 16 residues long. The CDR3 protein is CASSLTTSGGRETQYF. The covered CDR3 bases are TGTGCCAGCAGCTTAACTACTAGCGGGGGCCGGGAGACC. Full variable domain (remainder filled in from reference TRBV7-3 and TRBJ2-5): GAGVSQTPSNKVTEKGKYVELRCDPISGHTALYWYRQSLGQGPEFLIYFQGTGAADDSGLPNDRFFAVRPEGSVSTLKIQRTERGDSAVYLCASSLTTSGGRETQYFGPGTRLLVL.

To note about this clone: The read terminates 3 residues ahead of where the CDR3 ends, so the germline J gene completes it. This chain joins TRBV20-1 and TRBJ2-1; maybe TRBD2 (6 bases). V was trimmed by 6 bases and J by 1 base, leaving 25 bases between them. This CDR3 has 18 residues. Looked up from germline, CDR1 is DFQATT and CDR2 is SNEGSKA (reference sequence). The CDR3 loop is CSAGGANVGTRSYNEQFF. The CDR3 DNA, read in part, is TGCAGTGCCGGTGGCGCTAACGTCGGGACTCGGTCCTACAATGAG.

Notes on this clone: The read stops 3 residues short of the end of the CDR3; the missing end is completed from the germline J gene. This chain uses TRBV11-2 with TRBJ2-3; tentatively, D is TRBD1 (5 bases). This CDR3 has 14 residues. Germline V gives CDR1 SGHAT, CDR2 FQNNGV. V was shortened by 3 bases and J by 2 bases, with 9 bases between the two germline ends. The CDR3 region is CASSFPGYTDTQYF. The DNA read from the CDR3 is TGTGCCAGCAGCTTCCCAGGGTACACAGATACG.

With regard to this clone: The missing CDR3 end, 3 residues past where the read stops, is filled in from the germline J gene. V is TRBV5-4 and J is TRBJ1-3; D is unclear. Deletions cut 10 bases from V and 4 bases from J, with 9 bases between. The CDR3 totals 11 residues. Germline CDR1 SGHNT, CDR2 YYREEE (reference sequence). CDR3 bases read: TGTGCCTACAAGACAGGAAACACC. Translation gives CAYKTGNT. The whole CDR3 sequence is CAYKTGNTIYF.

On this clone: Read data end 3 residues before the CDR3 end; the end is taken from the germline J gene. V usage is TRBV6-1 and J usage is TRBJ1-6, with TRBD1 matching over 8 bases. V dropped 3 bases and J dropped 10; count of bases not matched to a gene: 8. The CDR3 has 15 amino acids. Germline V gives CDR1 MNHNS, CDR2 SASEGT. This CDR3 is CASSDRTGIWSPLHF. The part of the CDR3 DNA that was read is TGTGCCAGCAGTGACCGGACAGGGATATGGTCACCC.

Details on this clone: Read sequence stops 3 residues before the CDR3 end, and the germline J gene provides the missing end. The chain links TRBV11-2 to TRBJ1-5; possible D gene TRBD1, 5 bases. V dropped 0 bases and J dropped 7 bases, with 10 bases sitting between them. CDR3 size: 14 residues. Germline V lookup: CDR1 SGHAT, CDR2 FQNNGV. Partial CDR3 DNA: TGTGCCAGCAGCTTAGAGGGGCTTCGGCAGCCC. This sequence encodes CASSLEGLRQP. The CDR3 in its entirety is CASSLEGLRQPQHF.

With respect to this clone: The read comes to an end 3 residues before the CDR3 does, leaving the germline J gene to fill in the end. This chain links TRBV5-1 with TRBJ2-1; 10 positions match TRBD2. The CDR3 has 14 residues. Germline CDR1 reads SGHRS; CDR2 reads YFSETQ. V gave up 2 bases and J gave up 8 bases; unmatched junction bases: 4. The CDR3 here is CASSLAGGQHEQFF. The part of the CDR3 DNA that was read is TGCGCCAGCAGCTTAGCGGGGGGGCAACATGAG.

Notes on this clone: With the read ending 3 residues before the CDR3 end, the germline J gene is used to fill in that end. V gene TRBV5-6 combines with J gene TRBJ1-1; 9 bases line up with TRBD1. The length of the CDR3 is 15 residues. Germline CDR1 SGHDT, CDR2 YYEEEE. After removal of 4 bases from V and 4 bases from J, the junction contained 8 bases not matched to a gene. The covered CDR3 bases are TGTGCCAGCAGCCGGGACAGGGCCTTGGCCACTGAA. This encodes CASSRDRALATE. The full CDR3 protein is CASSRDRALATEAFF.

Regarding this clone: The CDR3 end falls 3 residues outside the read, so it is completed with the germline J gene. The chain uses TRBV30 and TRBJ1-6; D possibly corresponds to TRBD1 (6 bases). The CDR3 runs to 13 residues. The V gene's germline CDR1 is GTSNPN and CDR2 SVGIG (reference sequence). Trimming shortened V by 3 bases and J by 11 bases, and 14 bases separated the two germline ends. This CDR3 is CAWSQGRGPPLHF. Partial CDR3 DNA: TGTGCCTGGAGCCAGGGCAGGGGACCACCC.